These T cell receptor beta chains were read from a single sample in a study of CD8+CD57+ T cells in acquired aplastic anemia. TCRdb passed the reads through MiXCR, listing each CDR3 protein once. Of about 170,000 distinct CDR3 sequences in the sample, roughly 40% were seen once. The sequencing input was sorted CD4+, CD8+, or CD8+CD57+ T cells (not recorded which) from PBMCs. The receptors here all came from a human donor in good health. The CDR3 runs from the conserved cysteine through the conserved F or W. D genes are given only for firm matches. Clone size is given for some rows only: seen once, a few or many times, or a class if the clone is expanded.

j_call: TRBJ1-6
clone_size: .
d_call: TRBD1
v_call: TRBV25-1
cdr3_aa: CASSRFGVGTGVNSPLHF
cdr3_nt: TGTGCCAGCAGTCGATTTGGAGTAGGGACAGGGGTAAATTCACCCCTCCACTTT

j_call: TRBJ1-6
clone_size: .
d_call: TRBD1
v_call: TRBV20-1
cdr3_aa: CSARDQDRANSPLHF
cdr3_nt: TGCAGTGCTAGAGATCAGGACAGGGCTAATTCACCCCTCCACTTT

j_call: TRBJ1-5
clone_size: .
d_call: .
v_call: TRBV7-2
cdr3_aa: CASSLGSNSNQPQHF
cdr3_nt: TGTGCCAGCAGCTTAGGTAGTAACAGCAATCAGCCCCAGCATTTT

j_call: TRBJ2-5
clone_size: .
d_call: TRBD1
v_call: TRBV24-1
cdr3_aa: CATAGQGSQTQYF
cdr3_nt: TGTGCCACCGCGGGACAGGGGTCGCAGACCCAGTACTTC

j_call: TRBJ1-4
clone_size: .
d_call: TRBD1
v_call: TRBV24-1
cdr3_aa: CATSDDRGVELFF
cdr3_nt: TGTGCCACCAGTGACGACAGGGGCGTGGAACTGTTTTTT

j_call: TRBJ2-3
clone_size: many
d_call: TRBD2
v_call: TRBV20-1
cdr3_aa: CSAHSGKGTDTQYF
cdr3_nt: TGCAGTGCCCATAGCGGGAAGGGAACAGATACGCAGTATTTT

j_call: TRBJ2-7
clone_size: many
d_call: .
v_call: TRBV11-1
cdr3_aa: CASSLAGWGAGNEQCF
cdr3_nt: .

j_call: TRBJ2-7
clone_size: .
d_call: TRBD2
v_call: TRBV20-1
cdr3_aa: CSARSREKAYEQYF
cdr3_nt: TGCAGTGCTAGATCGCGGGAGAAGGCCTACGAGCAGTACTTC

j_call: TRBJ2-1
clone_size: many
d_call: TRBD2
v_call: TRBV7-3
cdr3_aa: CASSFLAAQANEQFF
cdr3_nt: TGTGCCAGCAGCTTCCTAGCGGCCCAGGCTAATGAGCAGTTCTTC

j_call: TRBJ2-7
clone_size: .
d_call: .
v_call: TRBV10-3
cdr3_aa: CAISNQGGGSYEQYF
cdr3_nt: TGTGCCATCAGCAACCAGGGAGGGGGCTCCTACGAGCAGTACTTC

j_call: TRBJ1-2
clone_size: .
d_call: TRBD1
v_call: TRBV19
cdr3_aa: CASNSGTAQKNYGYTF
cdr3_nt: TGTGCCAGCAACTCCGGGACAGCCCAGAAAAACTATGGCTACACCTTC

j_call: TRBJ2-3
clone_size: many
d_call: TRBD2
v_call: TRBV29-1
cdr3_aa: CSVVPSGGTYTQYF
cdr3_nt: TGCAGCGTTGTCCCCAGCGGGGGGACGTATACGCAGTATTTT

j_call: TRBJ1-5
clone_size: .
d_call: .
v_call: TRBV24-1
cdr3_aa: CATNPPSNQPQHF
cdr3_nt: TGTGCCACCAACCCACCTAGCAATCAGCCCCAGCATTTT

j_call: TRBJ1-1
clone_size: .
d_call: .
v_call: TRBV18
cdr3_aa: CASSPPSGYTEAFF
cdr3_nt: TGTGCCAGCTCACCACCCTCAGGTTACACTGAAGCTTTCTTT

j_call: TRBJ2-7
clone_size: many
d_call: .
v_call: TRBV4-2
cdr3_aa: CASSQDRAGTYEQYF
cdr3_nt: TGTGCCAGCAGCCAAGATAGGGCGGGGACCTACGAGCAGTACTTC

j_call: TRBJ1-1
clone_size: .
d_call: .
v_call: TRBV7-2
cdr3_aa: CATSLGGVAEAFF
cdr3_nt: TGTGCCACCAGCTTAGGTGGGGTCGCTGAAGCTTTCTTT

j_call: TRBJ1-4
clone_size: few
d_call: .
v_call: TRBV27
cdr3_aa: CASSYRGSNEKLFF
cdr3_nt: TGTGCCAGCAGTTACCGTGGGTCGAATGAAAAACTGTTTTTT

j_call: TRBJ2-2
clone_size: many
d_call: .
v_call: TRBV7-3
cdr3_aa: CASSLNTVTNTGELFF
cdr3_nt: TGTGCCAGCAGCTTAAATACCGTGACGAACACCGGGGAGCTGTTTTTT

j_call: TRBJ2-6
clone_size: many
d_call: .
v_call: TRBV6-1
cdr3_aa: CASKKRSPNVLTF
cdr3_nt: TGTGCCAGCAAAAAACGGTCCCCAAACGTCCTGACTTTC